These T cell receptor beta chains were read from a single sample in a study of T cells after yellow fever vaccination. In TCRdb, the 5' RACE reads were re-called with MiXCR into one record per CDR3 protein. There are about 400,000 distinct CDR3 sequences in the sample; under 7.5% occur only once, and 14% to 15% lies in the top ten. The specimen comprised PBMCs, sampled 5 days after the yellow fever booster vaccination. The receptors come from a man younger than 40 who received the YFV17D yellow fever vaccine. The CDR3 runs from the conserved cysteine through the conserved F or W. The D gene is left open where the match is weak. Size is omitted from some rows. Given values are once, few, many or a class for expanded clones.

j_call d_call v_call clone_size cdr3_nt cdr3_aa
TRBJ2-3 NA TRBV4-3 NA TGCGCCCGTAGGCGTGGGGTCGATACGCAGTATTTT CARRRGVDTQYF
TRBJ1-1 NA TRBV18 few TGTGCCAGCTCACGGCGGGCCCCGAATGAAGCTTTCTTT CASSRRAPNEAFF
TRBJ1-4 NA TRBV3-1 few TGTGCCAGCAGCCAAGATGGGGCAAGGGGGCTGTTTTTT CASSQDGARGLFF
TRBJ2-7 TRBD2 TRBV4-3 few TGCGCCAGCAGCCCGGGACTAGTTGACAACGAGCAGTACTTC CASSPGLVDNEQYF
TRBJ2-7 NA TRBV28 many TGTGCCAGCAGACTAGGGGGGGAGGGCCGCTACGAGCAGTACTTC CASRLGGEGRYEQYF
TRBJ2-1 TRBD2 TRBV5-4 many TGTGCCAGCAGTTCCCAGCGGGATTCCTACAATGAGCAGTTCTTC CASSSQRDSYNEQFF
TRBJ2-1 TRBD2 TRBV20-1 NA TGCAGTGCTAGTAGGGGAGCGGGGAGGGTGGTTGAGCAGTTCTTC CSASRGAGRVVEQFF
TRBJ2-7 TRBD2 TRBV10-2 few TGCGCCAGCAGTGAAGTGGCTAGCGGGAGGGCCAATTACGAGCAGTACTTC CASSEVASGRANYEQYF
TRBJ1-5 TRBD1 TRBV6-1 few TGTGCCAGCAGGACAGGGGGACGCAATCAGCCCCAGCATTTT CASRTGGRNQPQHF
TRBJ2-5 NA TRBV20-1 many TGCAGTGCGGCCAGGAAGAGCCAAGAGACCCAGTACTTC CSAARKSQETQYF
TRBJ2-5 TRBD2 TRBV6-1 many TGTGCCAGCAGAGCGGGAGCCAACCAAGAGACCCAGTACTTC CASRAGANQETQYF
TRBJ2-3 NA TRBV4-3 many TGTGCCAGCAGCCAAGACAGGAGCACAGATACGCAGTATTTT CASSQDRSTDTQYF
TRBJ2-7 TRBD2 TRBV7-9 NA TGTGCCAGCAGCTTAGGGGTAGCGGGAGAGCACTACGAGCAGTACTTC CASSLGVAGEHYEQYF
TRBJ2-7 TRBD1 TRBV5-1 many TGCGCCAGCAGCCCCGCACAGGGGGCGAGCAACGAGCAGTACTTC CASSPAQGASNEQYF
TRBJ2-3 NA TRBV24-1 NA TGTGCCACCAGTGATGACACAGATACGCAGTATTTT CATSDDTDTQYF
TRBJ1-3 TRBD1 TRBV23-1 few TGCGCCAGCAGTTGGACAGGGGGCACTGGAAACACCATATATTTT CASSWTGGTGNTIYF
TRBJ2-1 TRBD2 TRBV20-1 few TGCAGTGCAACAACCTCCGGGACTAGGTACAATGAGCAGTTCTTC CSATTSGTRYNEQFF
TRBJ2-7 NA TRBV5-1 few TGCGCCAGCAGCAAGTACAATTCCTACGAGCAGTACTTC CASSKYNSYEQYF
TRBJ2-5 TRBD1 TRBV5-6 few TGTGCCAGCAGCGGGACAGGGGGTGTGCGAGAGACCCAGTACTTC CASSGTGGVRETQYF
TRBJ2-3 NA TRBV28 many TGTGCCAGCAGTTTGGAGGGACAGCGACGCACAGATACGCAGTATTTT CASSLEGQRRTDTQYF
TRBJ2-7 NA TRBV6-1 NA TGTGCCAGCAGTCGTAGGGACACCGGTTACTACGAGCAGTACTTC CASSRRDTGYYEQYF
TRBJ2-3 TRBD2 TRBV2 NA TGTGCCAGCAGTGGCGGGAGCCCCACAGATACGCAGTATTTT CASSGGSPTDTQYF
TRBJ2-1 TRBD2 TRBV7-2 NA TGTGCCAGCAGCTTAAGGCGAGCGGGAAAGTACAATGAGCAGTTCTTC CASSLRRAGKYNEQFF
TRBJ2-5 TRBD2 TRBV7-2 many TGTGCCAGCAGCCACCGCGGGAGGGCCTGGGAGACCCAGTACTTC CASSHRGRAWETQYF